The TCR beta chain described here comes from a study of blood T cell repertoires in COVID-19. Study-wide context: T cells, B-cell-depleted T cells, or PBMCs supplied cDNA or gDNA.

Methods used by the authors: Nucleated cell counts were estimated from reference gene primer amplification. The method was immunoSEQ multiplex PCR; TCRdb's version includes in-frame clones alone and lacks a portion of them. V, J and clone size are those of that table, while D and trimming were read from the DNA. This table holds 200,000 or so clones, roughly 85% found once. Trimming removed 4 bases from V and 1 base from J; junction bases left unmatched: 11. From germline, CDR1 is KGHDR and CDR2 SFDVKD. This CDR3 has 18 residues. Sequencing used peripheral blood. This chain connects TRBV24-1 to TRBJ2-3, with 9 bases identical to TRBD2. The clonotype was recovered from a woman aged 30 to 39 with acute or convalescent COVID-19. CDR3 nucleotides: TGTGCCACCAGTGACCTTCATACGGCGGGGGGGCGCACAGATACGCAGTATTTT. This translates into CATSDLHTAGGRTDTQYF.